This T cell receptor (beta chain) was obtained from a study of blood T cell repertoires in COVID-19. Libraries were prepared by immunoSEQ multiplex PCR; TCRdb keeps only in-frame clonotypes and omits some of them. The sample lists some 260,000 clones, nearly 90% occurring once. Sequencing was carried out using peripheral blood. The TCR sequence derives from a woman aged 30 to 39 with acute or convalescent COVID-19.

CDR3 DNA sequence: TGTGCCAGCAGTTTAAAACTTACGCAGTATTTT. Its translation is CASSLKLTQYF. The chain employs TRBV12-3 or TRBV12-4 and TRBJ2-3; D ambiguous. The CDR3 is 11 amino acids. Trimming cost V 2 bases and J 8 bases, with 5 bases left between them.